The source of this T cell receptor beta chain is a study of shared clonotypes between healthy human individuals. Study-wide points: Blood was the sole source, and tissue repertoires probably differ.

Terminally differentiated effector memory CD45RA+ cells were left out of the naive CD8 fraction, which was CD45RO-negative and positively selected for CCR7. J was trimmed by 7 bases and V by 6 bases; bases with no gene match: 14. The germline V gene encodes CDR1 MNHEY and CDR2 SMNVEV (reference sequence). The CDR3 extends over 15 amino acids. Regarding this clone: Its antigen is still unknown.

Generated by immunoSEQ multiplex PCR, the TCRdb table keeps only in-frame clones and is missing some. The table lists fewer than 800,000 clones, approximately 90% of them singletons. This chain connects TRBV27 to TRBJ1-2; the match to TRBD1 covers 7 bases. The receptor was isolated from a man under 40 in good health. Source material: naive CD8+ T cells sorted from blood. The CDR3 DNA reads TGTGCCAGCAGCTCAACCTACCCACAGGGGACTGGCTACACCTTC. Translated: CASSSTYPQGTGYTF.